The 4 T cell receptor beta chains presented below share a single source sample, sequenced in a study of glioma-infiltrating T cells after dendritic cell vaccination. The repertoire was sequenced with immunoSEQ multiplex PCR; TCRdb's copy has only in-frame clones and lacks some. The sample has under 100,000 clones; 70% to 90% are singletons. The sequenced sample was blood, obtained before dendritic cell vaccination. The receptors originated from a human donor with glioblastoma.

In regard to this clone: A junction boundary mismatches the germline segment, possibly from a read error. The chain employs TRBV30 and TRBJ2-3; 8 bases match TRBD2. The CDR3 covers 18 residues. CDR1 GTSNPN and CDR2 SVGIG come from the germline V gene (reference sequence). The CDR3 loop reads CAWSGHLAGRTRTDTQYF. The CDR3 region has the DNA TGTGCCTGGAGTGGGCACCTAGCGGGCCGGACCCGCACAGATACGCAGTATTTC. Drawing the rest from reference TRBV30 and TRBJ2-3, the complete variable domain is SQTIHQWPATLVQPVGSPLSLECTVEGTSNPNLYWYRQAAGRGLQLLFYSVGIGQISSEVPQNLSASRPQDRQFILSSKKLLLSDSGFYLCAWSGHLAGRTRTDTQYFGPGTRLTVL.

This clone was detected once. J is TRBJ2-1 and V is TRBV7-7; 13 nucleotides match TRBD2. Germline V lookup: CDR1 SSHAT, CDR2 FNYEAQ (reference sequence). The V and J ends lost 5 bases and 11 bases, in that order; junction bases with no gene match: 6. This CDR3 has 14 residues. This CDR3 is CASSPRTSGGQQFF. The CDR3 bases are TGTGCCAGCAGCCCCCGGACTAGCGGGGGACAGCAGTTCTTC.

This clone has only one observation. CDR3 nucleotide sequence: TGCGCCAGCATGGGGGGTAGGAGCCGTCAGGGTGAGCAGTTCTTC. Translated: CASMGGRSRQGEQFF. The rearrangement links TRBV5-1 to TRBJ2-1, with D possibly matching TRBD2 (6 bases). V gave up 6 bases and J gave up 9 bases, with 22 bases separating them. The CDR3 covers 15 residues. Germline CDR1 and CDR2: SGHRS and YFSETQ.

The rearrangement uses TRBV11-3 and TRBJ2-4; TRBD1 aligns across 8 bases. The trim removed 4 bases at V and 6 bases at J, leaving 2 bases unmatched. The CDR3 extends over 13 amino acids. Germline loops: CDR1 SGHNT, CDR2 YENEEA. CDR3 sequence reads: CASSSGQGNIQYF. The CDR3 nucleotides read TGTGCCAGCAGCTCAGGACAGGGAAACATTCAGTACTTC.